This entry lists 30 T cell receptor beta chains sequenced from one sample in a study of shared T cell receptors in the human thymus. Some clones are missing from TCRdb's copy, which holds only in-frame ones; the method was immunoSEQ multiplex PCR. The data contain about 660,000 clones, around 89% of them singletons. This sample also appeared in a second study, on human thymus T cells.

The sequenced sample was thymocytes. Receptors originate from a boy under two years old with a congenital heart defect.

The chain uses TRBV14 and TRBJ2-3; 10 bases are a match to TRBD1. In germline, CDR1 is SGHDN, CDR2 FVKESK. V gave up 0 bases and J gave up 6 bases; unmatched junction bases: 9. This CDR3 comprises 17 residues. The CDR3 sequence: CASSQDPDRGLRDTQYF. For the CDR3, the DNA is TGTGCCAGCAGCCAAGATCCCGACAGGGGGCTCAGGGATACGCAGTATTTT.

The table lists this clone with a few counts. The chain combines TRBV5-4 with TRBJ1-3; 9 bases match TRBD1. CDR1 and CDR2 from the germline V gene are SGHNT and YYREEE (reference sequence). The CDR3 has 14 residues. The junction had 7 bases not matched to a gene; V was cut back by 3 bases and J by 9 bases. The CDR3 is CASSWDRAKSTIYF. CDR3 coding DNA: TGTGCCAGCAGCTGGGACAGGGCTAAGAGCACCATATATTTT.

The chain employs TRBV6-5 and TRBJ2-3; D is perhaps TRBD1 (6 bases). Germline assignment: CDR1 MNHEY and CDR2 SVGAGI. The CDR3 totals 13 residues. V lost 5 bases to trimming and J lost 3 bases, with 9 bases between them. The CDR3 DNA reads TGTGCCAGCAGTGTTACAGGGACAGATACGCAGTATTTT. Protein sequence: CASSVTGTDTQYF.

The chain is built from TRBV21-1 and TRBJ1-5. TRBV21-1 is reported as a pseudogene. The CDR3 runs to 16 residues. The chain's CDR3 is CASSKDSGNLNQPQHF. CDR3 nucleotides: TGTGCCAGCAGCAAAGATTCCGGGAACCTTAATCAGCCCCAGCATTTT.

The rearrangement joins TRBV7-2 to TRBJ2-7; TRBD2 agrees at 11 bases. This CDR3 is 16 amino acids long. Germline-derived CDR1 and CDR2 are SGHTA and FQGNSA. Trimming at V came to 5 bases and at J to 5 bases, leaving 11 bases not matched to a gene. The CDR3 DNA sequence: TGTGCCAGCAGCCCCCAGGGTAGCGGGAGGGGGAACGAGCAGTACTTC. It yields the protein CASSPQGSGRGNEQYF.

This chain links TRBV5-1 with TRBJ2-5; D is undetermined. This CDR3 is 13 amino acids long. The V end was cut by 5 bases, the J end by 7 bases, with 15 bases between. Germline CDR1 reads SGHRS; CDR2 reads YFSETQ. The CDR3 nucleotides read TGCGCCAGCAGAAACCCAGGCTCAGGGACCCAGTACTTC. This codes for CASRNPGSGTQYF.

This clone turned up a few times. V gene TRBV4-1 combines with J gene TRBJ2-7, with 9 bases aligning to TRBD1. This CDR3 is built from 15 residues. Looked up from germline, CDR1 is MGHRA and CDR2 is YSYEKL. Losses at the gene ends were 0 bases for V and 5 bases for J; bases not matched to a gene: 5. The CDR3 nucleotides read TGCGCCAGCAGCCAAGATGACAGGGGGTTAGACGAGCAGTACTTC. This gives the protein CASSQDDRGLDEQYF.

The chain has TRBV30 and TRBJ2-3; 8 bases agree with TRBD2. Germline trimming cut 1 base from V and 1 base from J; bases unmatched to any gene: 10. Germline CDR1 GTSNPN, CDR2 SVGIG (reference sequence). CDR3 length: 17 amino acids. CDR3 in amino acids: CAWSGGRGLVGTDTQYF. Here the CDR3 DNA reads TGTGCCTGGAGTGGTGGGAGGGGACTAGTCGGCACAGATACGCAGTATTTT.

V usage is TRBV5-6 and J usage is TRBJ2-7; D unresolved. Trimming stripped 4 bases from V and 1 base from J, with 12 bases between. From germline, CDR1 is SGHDT and CDR2 YYEEEE. This CDR3 is built from 14 residues. The CDR3, as DNA: TGTGCCAGCAGCCCCGCCCGGAGATCCTACGAGCAGTACTTC. It translates to CASSPARRSYEQYF.

The rearrangement links TRBV11-2 to TRBJ2-7, with 10 bases that match TRBD1. Germline CDR1 SGHAT, CDR2 FQNNGV. The CDR3 contains 13 residues. Trimming at V came to 4 bases and at J to 5 bases, leaving 2 bases not matched to a gene. This CDR3 reads CASSSGQGNEQYF. CDR3 in DNA: TGTGCCAGCAGCTCGGGACAGGGGAACGAGCAGTACTTC.

The chain links TRBV27 to TRBJ1-1; TRBD1 aligns across 8 bases. CDR1 MNHEY and CDR2 SMNVEV come from the germline V gene (reference sequence). The length of the CDR3 is 14 residues. The V and J ends lost 6 bases and 6 bases, in that order; junction bases with no gene match: 9. The CDR3 DNA is TGTGCCAGCAGCCCCAGGGGGCATCCCGCTGAAGCTTTCTTT. Its translation is CASSPRGHPAEAFF.

The chain couples TRBV29-1 to TRBJ1-1; D gene ambiguous. This CDR3 comprises 11 residues. V lost 3 bases and J lost 11, with 13 bases in between. Germline assignment: CDR1 SQVTM and CDR2 ANQGSEA. In DNA form, the CDR3 reads TGCAGCGTTGAGCCTTTACGCGGGGCTTTCTTT. As protein: CSVEPLRGAFF.

The chain joins TRBV7-8 to TRBJ2-7, with 14 bases fitting TRBD2. CDR3 length: 14 residues. Germline V lookup: CDR1 SGHVS, CDR2 FQNEAQ. The junction had 4 bases not matched to a gene; V was cut back by 5 bases and J by 7 bases. This chain's CDR3 is CASSTTSGRGEQYF. The CDR3 nucleotides read TGTGCCAGCAGCACGACTAGCGGGAGGGGTGAGCAGTACTTC.

CDR3 sequence: CASSFETGSYEQYF. The CDR3, as DNA: TGTGCCAGCAGTTTTGAGACAGGATCCTACGAGCAGTACTTC. The J gene is TRBJ2-7, the V gene TRBV28, with a tentative D call TRBD1 (6 bases). Germline CDR1 is MDHEN and CDR2 is SYDVKM. The CDR3 has 14 amino acids. The V gene lost 3 bases and the J gene lost 1 base, with 10 bases spanning the gap.

V and J are TRBV28 and TRBJ2-3, with TRBD1 matching over 9 bases. Germline V lookup: CDR1 MDHEN, CDR2 SYDVKM. This CDR3 has 17 residues. The V segment lost 10 bases and the J segment 3 bases; nucleotides outside the gene matches: 17. CDR3 coding DNA: TGTGCCACCACGGAGCGGGACAGGGAGCCCTTGACAGATACGCAGTATTTT. Its translation is CATTERDREPLTDTQYF.

The V and J genes are TRBV19 and TRBJ2-7; D perhaps matches TRBD1 (6 bases). CDR3 length: 14 residues. Germline lookup yields CDR1 LNHDA and CDR2 SQIVND (reference sequence). With 6 bases removed from V and 4 bases from J, the gap between germline ends came to 16 bases. The CDR3 loop reads CASSPPGQAYEQYF. For the CDR3, the DNA is TGTGCCAGTAGCCCCCCGGGACAAGCATACGAGCAGTACTTC.

The CDR3 coding sequence is TGCGCCAGCAGCTGGTCTAGCGGTACCTACGAGCAGTACTTC. It translates to CASSWSSGTYEQYF. V is TRBV4-3 and J is TRBJ2-7; 7 bases agree with TRBD2. Germline-derived CDR1 and CDR2 are LGHNA and YSLEER. The CDR3 is 14 residues long. The ends lost 5 bases at V and 2 bases at J; junction bases unmatched: 6.

The V call is TRBV28, the J call TRBJ1-2; 9 nucleotides agree with TRBD1. CDR3 length: 15 amino acids. V lost 0 bases to trimming and J lost 6 bases; unmatched junction nucleotides: 5. Germline V gives CDR1 MDHEN, CDR2 SYDVKM. CDR3 DNA: TGTGCCAGCAGTTTATGCAACAGGGGGCCGGATGGCTACACCTTC. Translating gives CASSLCNRGPDGYTF.

The chain uses TRBV7-3 and TRBJ2-1; 12 nucleotides line up with TRBD1. The germline V gene has CDR1 SGHTA and CDR2 FQGTGA. Trimming removed 5 bases from V and 8 bases from J; junction bases left unmatched: 13. This CDR3 is 17 amino acids long. This CDR3 reads CASSPQARDRGQDEQFF. In DNA, the CDR3 is TGTGCCAGCAGCCCCCAAGCGCGGGACAGGGGGCAGGATGAGCAGTTCTTC.

The chain links TRBV10-2 to TRBJ2-1; 9 bases fit TRBD2. Trimming at V came to 6 bases and at J to 9 bases, leaving 12 bases not matched to a gene. Looked up from germline, CDR1 is WSHSY and CDR2 is SAAADI. This CDR3 is 15 amino acids long. The DNA of the CDR3 is TGCGCCAGCAGCGTGGGACTAGCCATAAATGGTGAGCAGTTCTTC. Protein product: CASSVGLAINGEQFF.

This clone was counted once. V usage is TRBV10-3 and J usage is TRBJ2-2; TRBD2 is a possible D gene (7 bases). This CDR3 contains 16 residues. V was cut by 6 bases and J by 2 bases, with 16 bases left in between. Germline-derived CDR1 and CDR2 are ENHRY and SYGVKD. The CDR3 nucleotides are TGTGCCATCAGACCCCGGGGGGCCCTAAACACCGGGGAGCTGTTTTTT. As protein: CAIRPRGALNTGELFF.

The V and J genes are TRBV7-9 and TRBJ1-2; unclear D gene. Between the trimmed V and J ends, which lost 5 bases and 1 base, there was a span of 17 bases. Germline V gene lookup returns CDR1 SEHNR and CDR2 FQNEAQ (reference sequence). This CDR3 region has 16 residues. The CDR3 coding sequence is TGTGCCAGCAGCGTCGGACTCAGGTCCTTTAACTATGGCTACACCTTC. Its translation: CASSVGLRSFNYGYTF.

The chain has TRBV27 and TRBJ2-7; 8 bases map to TRBD1. The germline V gene encodes CDR1 MNHEY and CDR2 SMNVEV (reference sequence). The ends lost 8 bases at V and 5 bases at J; junction bases unmatched: 23. This CDR3 is 18 amino acids long. CDR3 coding DNA: TGTGCCAGCTCCCCCTCTTATATTCCGGACAGGGTCCGAAACGAGCAGTACTTC. It yields the protein CASSPSYIPDRVRNEQYF.

Here the CDR3 reads CATPGLAGGEQYF. CDR3 DNA: TGTGCCACCCCGGGACTCGCCGGCGGCGAGCAGTACTTC. This chain uses TRBV10-3 with TRBJ2-7; TRBD2 might be the D (6 bases). V lost 10 bases, J lost 6 bases, and 19 bases lay in between. In germline, CDR1 is ENHRY, CDR2 SYGVKD. The CDR3 is 13 residues long.

The chain combines TRBV28 with TRBJ2-7, with a weak D call TRBD2 (6 bases). V lost 4 bases to trimming and J lost 2 bases, with 12 bases between them. CDR1 is MDHEN, CDR2 SYDVKM, per germline. This CDR3 contains 14 residues. CDR3 region: CASSSEGLTYEQYF. CDR3 nucleotide sequence: TGTGCCAGCAGTTCGGAGGGGTTGACCTACGAGCAGTACTTC.

J is TRBJ1-5 and V is TRBV7-2, with TRBD1 matching over 8 bases. CDR1 is SGHTA and CDR2 is FQGNSA in the germline V gene. V shed 6 bases, J shed 5 bases, and the junction held 6 bases outside the gene matches. This CDR3 has 14 amino acids. This CDR3 reads CASSPRGPDQPQHF. The CDR3 DNA reads TGTGCCAGCAGTCCCAGGGGGCCCGATCAGCCCCAGCATTTT.

The chain is built from TRBV28 and TRBJ1-2, with 8 bases that match TRBD1. The V gene end was trimmed by 3 bases and the J gene end by 2 bases; junction bases not matched to a gene: 14. There are 18 residues in the CDR3. Germline V gene data show CDR1 as MDHEN and CDR2 as SYDVKM. The CDR3: CASSFGRQGRTTNYGYTF. CDR3 nucleotides: TGTGCCAGCAGTTTTGGGAGACAGGGGCGGACCACGAACTATGGCTACACCTTC.

The J gene is TRBJ1-4, the V gene TRBV19; 8 bases map to TRBD1. The V segment lost 9 bases and the J segment 0 bases; nucleotides outside the gene matches: 9. CDR1 and CDR2 from the germline V gene are LNHDA and SQIVND (reference sequence). This CDR3 is built from 16 residues. The CDR3 protein is CASRDRTPPTNEKLFF. Here the CDR3 DNA reads TGTGCCAGCCGGGACAGGACTCCCCCAACTAATGAAAAACTGTTTTTT. The whole variable domain, filled in from reference TRBV19 and TRBJ1-4, reads DGGITQSPKYLFRKEGQNVTLSCEQNLNHDAMYWYRQDPGQGLRLIYYSQIVNDFQKGDIAEGYSVSREKKESFPLTVTSAQKNPTAFYLCASRDRTPPTNEKLFFGSGTQLSVL.

CDR3 bases: TGTGCCAGCAGCAATTTGGGTCCCAGAGACACCTATGGCTACACCTTC. Translating gives CASSNLGPRDTYGYTF. The V call is TRBV21-1, the J call TRBJ1-2; the table's D call TRBD1 went unverified against the DNA. TRBV21-1 is designated a pseudogene. CDR3 length: 16 amino acids.

This clone was detected once. V and J are TRBV6-6 and TRBJ2-3; 8 bases fit TRBD2. The trim removed 7 bases at V and 5 bases at J, leaving 11 bases unmatched. Per the germline V gene, CDR1 is MNHNY and CDR2 is SVGAGI (reference sequence). The CDR3 contains 15 residues. CDR3 DNA sequence: TGTGCCAGCACCCGTGCGGGAGGTTGGGTAGATACGCAGTATTTT. Translated: CASTRAGGWVDTQYF.